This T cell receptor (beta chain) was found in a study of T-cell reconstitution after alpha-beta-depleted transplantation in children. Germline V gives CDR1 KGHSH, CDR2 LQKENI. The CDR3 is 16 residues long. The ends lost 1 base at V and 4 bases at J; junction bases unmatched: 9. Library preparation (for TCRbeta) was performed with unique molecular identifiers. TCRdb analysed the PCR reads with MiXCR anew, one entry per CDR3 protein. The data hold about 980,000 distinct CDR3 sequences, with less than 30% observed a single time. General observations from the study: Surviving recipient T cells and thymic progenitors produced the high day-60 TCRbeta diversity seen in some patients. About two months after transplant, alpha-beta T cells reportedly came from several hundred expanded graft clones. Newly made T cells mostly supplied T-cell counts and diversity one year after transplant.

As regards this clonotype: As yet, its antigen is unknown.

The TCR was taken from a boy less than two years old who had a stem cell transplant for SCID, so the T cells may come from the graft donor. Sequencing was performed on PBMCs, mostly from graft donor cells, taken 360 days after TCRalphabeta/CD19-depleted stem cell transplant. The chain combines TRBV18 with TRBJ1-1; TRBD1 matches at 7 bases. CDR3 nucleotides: TGTGCCAGCTCACCACAACCAGGGGGACGAACCACTGAAGCTTTCTTT. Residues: CASSPQPGGRTTEAFF.